Each of the 27 T cell receptor beta chains below was sequenced from the same sample in a study of spatial heterogeneity in lung cancer. Time point specified: sample taken at primary tumor resection. Whole RNA obtained from tumor, nontumor lung or frozen PBMC underwent sequencing without sorting. One entry per CDR3 protein results from TCRdb running MiXCR on the 5' RACE reads. Found here are 40,000 to 45,000 distinct CDR3 sequences, roughly 13% of them singletons; the top ten hold approximately 60%. The sequences come from PBMCs, collected at surgery. These receptors all stem from a male donor with early-stage non-small cell lung cancer.

This clonotype was observed many times. This chain connects TRBV12-5 to TRBJ1-2; D unclear. CDR1 is LGHNT and CDR2 is FRNRAP in the germline V gene. With 2 bases removed from V and 6 bases from J, the gap between germline ends came to 10 bases. The CDR3 has 13 residues. CDR3: CASGLTARHGYTF. In nucleotides, the CDR3 is TGTGCTAGTGGTTTGACGGCCAGGCATGGCTACACCTTC.

This clonotype came up a few times. The chain combines TRBV5-1 with TRBJ2-7, with 9 bases fitting TRBD2. V dropped 0 bases and J dropped 2; count of bases not matched to a gene: 0. This CDR3 is built from 14 residues. Germline CDR1 and CDR2: SGHRS and YFSETQ. The DNA of the CDR3 is TGCGCCAGCAGCTTGGCTAGCGGGACCTACGAGCAGTACTTC. Encoded protein: CASSLASGTYEQYF.

This clonotype was found a few times. The V gene is TRBV7-2, the J gene TRBJ2-3; D remains unclear. The CDR3 spans 14 residues. The germline V gene has CDR1 SGHTA and CDR2 FQGNSA. V dropped 4 bases and J dropped 3 bases, with 11 bases sitting between them. The CDR3: CASSSNGGTDTQYF. CDR3 nucleotides: TGTGCCAGCAGCTCGAACGGTGGGACAGATACGCAGTATTTT.

The chain carries TRBV5-1 and TRBJ2-2, with D possibly matching TRBD1 (6 bases). Germline V gene data show CDR1 as SGHRS and CDR2 as YFSETQ. Between the trimmed V and J ends, which lost 2 bases and 1 base, there was a span of 9 bases. The CDR3 sequence is 15 residues long. The CDR3 protein is CASSFRGWNTGELFF. In DNA form, the CDR3 reads TGCGCCAGCAGCTTCAGGGGTTGGAACACCGGGGAGCTGTTTTTT.

This chain joins TRBV29-1 and TRBJ1-6; 7 nucleotides line up with TRBD1. The germline gives CDR1 SQVTM, CDR2 ANQGSEA. V shed 5 bases, J shed 4 bases, and the junction held 5 bases outside the gene matches. CDR3 length: 14 residues. In DNA, the CDR3 is TGCAGCGTTCTCGAACAGGGGTATAATTCACCCCTCCACTTT. As protein: CSVLEQGYNSPLHF.

This clonotype turned up a few times. This chain connects TRBV20-1 to TRBJ2-7; possibly TRBD1 for D (7 bases). Trimming took off 0 bases at V and 5 bases at J, with 17 bases between the two ends. The CDR3 loop spans 15 amino acids. Germline-derived CDR1 and CDR2 are DFQATT and SNEGSKA (reference sequence). CDR3 protein: CSARDWRGLPNEQYF. The CDR3 DNA reads TGCAGTGCTAGAGATTGGAGGGGGCTCCCTAACGAGCAGTACTTC.

In this sample, this clonotype turned up many times. V and J are TRBV29-1 and TRBJ1-1, with TRBD1 as a possible D gene (6 bases). The CDR3 has 15 residues. The germline V gene has CDR1 SQVTM and CDR2 ANQGSEA. V shed 3 bases and J shed 1 base, with 15 bases lying between them. CDR3 loop: CSVEGGGPENTEAFF. The DNA for the CDR3 is TGCAGCGTTGAGGGGGGCGGACCCGAGAACACTGAAGCTTTCTTT.

The chain has TRBV18 and TRBJ1-2; D remains ambiguous. V was pared by 3 bases and J by 3 bases, with 11 bases between. CDR1 KGHSH and CDR2 LQKENI come from the germline V gene. The CDR3 has 14 residues. As DNA, the CDR3 is TGTGCCAGCTCACCCGGACTGGCGGACTATGGCTACACCTTC. Amino acid sequence: CASSPGLADYGYTF.

In its sample, this clonotype was seen many times. The chain joins TRBV27 to TRBJ2-7; 9 bases map to TRBD2. The germline V gene has CDR1 MNHEY and CDR2 SMNVEV (reference sequence). The CDR3 consists of 14 residues. Losses at the gene ends were 7 bases for V and 2 bases for J; bases not matched to a gene: 6. CDR3 sequence: CASTQRGAAYEQYF. CDR3 DNA sequence: TGTGCCAGCACCCAGCGGGGGGCTGCCTACGAGCAGTACTTC.

As concerns this clonotype: The junction differs from germline at one of its ends, possibly a read error. V and J are TRBV6-6 and TRBJ2-4; the match to TRBD2 covers 7 bases. This CDR3 comprises 10 residues. In germline, CDR1 is MNHNY, CDR2 SVGAGI (reference sequence). The CDR3 is CATWEGIRYF. CDR3 coding DNA: TGTGCCACCTGGGAGGGCATTCGGTACTTC.

This clonotype occurred a few times. The chain combines TRBV29-1 with TRBJ2-2, with D perhaps TRBD2 (6 bases). Deletions cut 7 bases from V and 0 bases from J, with 12 bases between. Germline-derived CDR1 and CDR2 are SQVTM and ANQGSEA. CDR3 length equals 14 residues. CDR3 region: CSGAGGTNTGELFF. The CDR3 DNA reads as TGCAGCGGGGCCGGCGGGACGAACACCGGGGAGCTGTTTTTT.

The CDR3 reads CSARFRVNPGLTQYF. The CDR3 bases are TGCAGTGCTAGATTTCGGGTTAACCCGGGCCTTACCCAGTACTTC. The genes are TRBV20-1 and TRBJ2-5; no firm D call. The germline gives CDR1 DFQATT, CDR2 SNEGSKA (reference sequence). This CDR3 is 15 amino acids long. V was cut by 2 bases and J by 8 bases, with 21 bases left in between.

As concerns this clonotype: The junction differs from germline at one of its ends, possibly a read error. This rearrangement joins TRBV7-8 to TRBJ2-1; unclear D gene. The CDR3 length is 12 residues. Germline CDR1 SGHVS, CDR2 FQNEAQ. The DNA of the CDR3 is TGTGCCAGCAGCTTTATGAGTAATGAGAAGTTCTTC. Its protein is CASSFMSNEKFF.

Many counts were recorded for this clonotype. Since the CDR3 does not end with the conserved phenylalanine or tryptophan, this likely comes from a read error. The DNA is left out, because the CDR3 cannot be placed on it with certainty; the CDR3 is given as TCRdb lists it. The chain has TRBV21-1 and TRBJ2-1; the table's D call TRBD2 went unverified against the DNA. TRBV21-1 is recorded as a pseudogene. The CDR3 has 19 amino acids, counting both end residues. This chain's CDR3 is CASSSLIGLAGRTTGTSSP.

CDR3 region: CASSPPVTGINYYGYTF. Written as DNA, the CDR3 is TGTGCCAGCTCACCACCGGTGACAGGGATAAATTACTATGGCTACACCTTC. The chain couples TRBV18 to TRBJ1-2; TRBD1 matches at 7 bases. The V segment lost 0 bases and the J segment 3 bases; nucleotides outside the gene matches: 10. The CDR3 runs 17 residues. The germline CDR1 and CDR2 sequences are KGHSH and LQKENI.

The J gene is TRBJ2-3, the V gene TRBV11-1; no clear D gene. Trimming left V 5 bases short and J 3 bases short, with 12 bases between. Germline V gene data show CDR1 as SGHAT and CDR2 as FQDESV (reference sequence). This CDR3 is built from 14 residues. This chain's CDR3 is CASSVRLETDTQYF. The CDR3 DNA follows: TGTGCCAGCAGCGTTCGCCTAGAGACAGATACGCAGTATTTT.

V usage is TRBV6-2 or TRBV6-3 and J usage is TRBJ2-7, with D unclear. The CDR3 is 15 residues long. Germline V gives CDR1 MNHEY, CDR2 SVGEGT. Between the trimmed V and J ends, which lost 0 bases and 5 bases, there was a span of 14 bases. The chain's CDR3 is CASSYSKAGYHEQYF. CDR3 bases: TGTGCCAGCAGTTACTCGAAAGCAGGCTACCACGAGCAGTACTTC.

This clonotype was recorded many times. The chain carries TRBV11-2 and TRBJ2-5; D call uncertain. This CDR3 has 13 residues. V was trimmed by 5 bases and J by 5 bases, leaving 12 bases between them. Germline CDR1 and CDR2: SGHAT and FQNNGV. The CDR3 spells CASSPRVRETQYF. CDR3 DNA sequence: TGTGCCAGCAGCCCCCGAGTCAGGGAGACCCAGTACTTC. The complete variable domain, with remaining parts taken from reference TRBV11-2 and TRBJ2-5, reads EAGVAQSPRYKIIEKRQSVAFWCNPISGHATLYWYQQILGQGPKLLIQFQNNGVVDDSQLPKDRFSAERLKGVDSTLKIQPAKLEDSAVYLCASSPRVRETQYFGPGTRLLVL.

In this sample, this clonotype turned up a few times. This chain joins TRBV6-5 and TRBJ2-2; D unclear. This CDR3 is built from 12 residues. Germline V lookup: CDR1 MNHEY, CDR2 SVGAGI. V was trimmed by 4 bases and J by 6 bases, leaving 6 bases between them. The DNA for the CDR3 is TGTGCCAGCAGTTTCGCTTCCGGGGAGCTGTTTTTT. Translated, it gives CASSFASGELFF.

The rearrangement uses TRBV6-5 and TRBJ2-3; no clear D. Germline V lookup: CDR1 MNHEY, CDR2 SVGAGI. This CDR3 is built from 16 residues. V was shortened by 0 bases and J by 2 bases, with 12 bases between the two germline ends. This CDR3 reads CASSYSRPTVTDTQYF. The DNA for the CDR3 is TGTGCCAGCAGTTACTCGAGGCCGACCGTCACAGATACGCAGTATTTT.

Details on this clonotype: A much larger clone sits a single nucleotide away, making a read error possible. V and J are TRBV12-5 and TRBJ2-7; D ambiguous. V was pared by 2 bases and J by 5 bases, with 16 bases between. This CDR3 region has 15 residues. Germline V gene lookup returns CDR1 LGHNT and CDR2 FRNRAP. The CDR3 protein is CASGLKPTRINEQYF. CDR3 nucleotide sequence: TGTGCTAGTGGTTTGAAACCGACAAGAATCAACGAGCAGTACTTC.

This clonotype was counted many times. The chain joins TRBV11-2 to TRBJ1-4; a weak D match, TRBD1 (6 bases). With 0 bases removed from V and 8 bases from J, the gap between germline ends came to 16 bases. From germline, CDR1 is SGHAT and CDR2 FQNNGV. The CDR3 consists of 16 residues. CDR3 nucleotide sequence: TGTGCCAGCAGCTTAGAATGGAGGGGGGGATACGAAAAACTGTTTTTT. It encodes CASSLEWRGGYEKLFF.

Only a few counts were recorded for this clonotype. The rearrangement links TRBV7-9 to TRBJ2-5; D might be TRBD1 (6 bases). The CDR3 consists of 13 residues. CDR1 is SEHNR and CDR2 is FQNEAQ in the germline V gene (reference sequence). The germline V and J ends were trimmed by 4 bases and 3 bases, with 9 bases remaining between them. The CDR3 bases are TGTGCCAGCAGCTCAAACAGGGAAGAGACCCAGTACTTC. Protein sequence: CASSSNREETQYF.

The V and J genes are TRBV7-2 and TRBJ1-1; maybe TRBD1 (5 bases). Per the germline V gene, CDR1 is SGHTA and CDR2 is FQGNSA. V lost 3 bases and J 2 bases, leaving 10 bases between the germline ends. The CDR3 sequence is 14 residues long. Here the CDR3 DNA reads TGTGCCAGCAGCTTTCTAGGGACCAACACTGAAGCTTTCTTT. It encodes CASSFLGTNTEAFF.

This clonotype was seen ten or more times. The J gene is TRBJ1-6, the V gene TRBV4-1; D gene uncertain. Germline CDR1 and CDR2: MGHRA and YSYEKL. Trimming shortened V by 0 bases and J by 7 bases, and 10 bases separated the two germline ends. The CDR3 is 15 residues long. The CDR3 coding sequence is TGCGCCAGCAGCCAAGACGGAGGGAGGAATTCACCCCTCCACTTT. Translated, it gives CASSQDGGRNSPLHF.

This sequence joins TRBV5-1 and TRBJ1-1, with 7 bases that match TRBD1. CDR3 size: 14 residues. From germline, CDR1 is SGHRS and CDR2 YFSETQ. After removal of 3 bases from V and 1 base from J, the junction contained 3 bases not matched to a gene. CDR3 sequence: CASSWGDRNTEAFF. CDR3 DNA: TGCGCCAGCAGCTGGGGGGACAGGAACACTGAAGCTTTCTTT.

A few counts support this clonotype. The V gene is TRBV7-9, the J gene TRBJ1-1; 7 bases match TRBD1. The V and J ends lost 4 bases and 10 bases, in that order; junction bases with no gene match: 6. The CDR3 is 12 residues long. The V gene's germline CDR1 is SEHNR and CDR2 FQNEAQ (reference sequence). The CDR3 DNA is TGTGCCAGCAGCTGGGGGACAGAGGGAGCTTTCTTT. It translates to CASSWGTEGAFF.